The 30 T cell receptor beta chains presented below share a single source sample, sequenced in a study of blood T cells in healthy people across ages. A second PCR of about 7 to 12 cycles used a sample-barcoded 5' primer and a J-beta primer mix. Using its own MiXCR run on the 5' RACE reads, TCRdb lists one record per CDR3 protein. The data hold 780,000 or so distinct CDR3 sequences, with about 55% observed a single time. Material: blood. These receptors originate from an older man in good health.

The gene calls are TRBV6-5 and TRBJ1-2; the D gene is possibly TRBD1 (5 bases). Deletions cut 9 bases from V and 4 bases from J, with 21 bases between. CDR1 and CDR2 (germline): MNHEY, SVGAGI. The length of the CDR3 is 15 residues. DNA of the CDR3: TGTGCCAGTCTACCGGCCTCCCTTGGGGGCTATGGCTACACCTTC. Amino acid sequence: CASLPASLGGYGYTF.

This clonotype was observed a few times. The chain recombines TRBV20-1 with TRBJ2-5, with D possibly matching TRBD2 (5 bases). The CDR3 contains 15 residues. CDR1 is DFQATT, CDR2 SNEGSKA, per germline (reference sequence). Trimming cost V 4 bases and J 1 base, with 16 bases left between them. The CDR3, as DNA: TGCAGTGCTACCTGGTCAGGAGGCCCCCAAGAGACCCAGTACTTC. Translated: CSATWSGGPQETQYF.

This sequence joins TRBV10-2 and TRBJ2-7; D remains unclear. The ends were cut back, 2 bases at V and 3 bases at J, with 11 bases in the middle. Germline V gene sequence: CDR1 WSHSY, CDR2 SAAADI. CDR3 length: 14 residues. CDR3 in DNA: TGCGCCAGCAGTGAGAGGTCTTCCTACTACGAGCAGTACTTC. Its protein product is CASSERSSYYEQYF.

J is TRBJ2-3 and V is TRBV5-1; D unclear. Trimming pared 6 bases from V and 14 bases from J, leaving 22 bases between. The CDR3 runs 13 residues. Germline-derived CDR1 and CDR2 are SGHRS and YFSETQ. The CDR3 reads CASTDAGLLSAYF. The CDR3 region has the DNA TGCGCCAGCACCGACGCTGGCTTGTTGAGCGCGTATTTT.

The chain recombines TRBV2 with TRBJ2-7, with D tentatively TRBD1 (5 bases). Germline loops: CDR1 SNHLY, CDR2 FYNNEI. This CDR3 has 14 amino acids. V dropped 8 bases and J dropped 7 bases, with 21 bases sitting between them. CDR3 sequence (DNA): TGTGCCAGCTCCCCCGGCCAGGGATCCAGGGAGCAGTACTTC. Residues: CASSPGQGSREQYF.

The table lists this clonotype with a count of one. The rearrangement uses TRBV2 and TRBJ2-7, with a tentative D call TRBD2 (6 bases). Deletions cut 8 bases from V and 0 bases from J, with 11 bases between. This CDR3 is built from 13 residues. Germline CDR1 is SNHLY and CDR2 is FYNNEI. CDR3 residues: CASDGTDSYEQYF. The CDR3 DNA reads TGTGCCAGCGATGGGACTGACTCCTACGAGCAGTACTTC.

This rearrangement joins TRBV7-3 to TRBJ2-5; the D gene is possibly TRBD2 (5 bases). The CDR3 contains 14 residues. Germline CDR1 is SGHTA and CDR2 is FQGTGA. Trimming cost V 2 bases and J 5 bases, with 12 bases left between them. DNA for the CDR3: TGTGCCAGCAGCTTAGGAGGCAGCTGGGAGACCCAGTACTTC. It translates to CASSLGGSWETQYF.

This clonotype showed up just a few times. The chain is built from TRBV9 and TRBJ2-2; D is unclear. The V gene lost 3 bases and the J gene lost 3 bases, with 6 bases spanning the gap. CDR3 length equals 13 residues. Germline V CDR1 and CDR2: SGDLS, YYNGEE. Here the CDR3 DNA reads TGTGCCAGCAGCGCCTCAGACACCGGGGAGCTGTTTTTT. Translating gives CASSASDTGELFF.

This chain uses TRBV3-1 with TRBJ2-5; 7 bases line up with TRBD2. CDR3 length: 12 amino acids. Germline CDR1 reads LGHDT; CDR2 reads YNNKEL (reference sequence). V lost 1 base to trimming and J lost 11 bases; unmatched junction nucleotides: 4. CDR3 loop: CASSQVGRPQYF. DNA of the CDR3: TGTGCCAGCAGCCAAGTCGGGAGGCCGCAGTACTTC.

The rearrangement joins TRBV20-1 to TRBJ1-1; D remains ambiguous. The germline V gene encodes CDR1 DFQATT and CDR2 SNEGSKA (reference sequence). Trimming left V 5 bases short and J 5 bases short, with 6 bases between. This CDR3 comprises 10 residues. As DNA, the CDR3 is TGCAGTGCTTGGAGGACTGAAGCTTTCTTT. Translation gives CSAWRTEAFF.

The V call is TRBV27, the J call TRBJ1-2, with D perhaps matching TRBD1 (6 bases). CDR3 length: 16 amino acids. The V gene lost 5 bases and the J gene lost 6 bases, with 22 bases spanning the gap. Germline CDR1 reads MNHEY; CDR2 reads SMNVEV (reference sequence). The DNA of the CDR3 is TGTGCCAGCAGTCTAATGAACAGGGTAGGGGTCGATGGCTACACCTTC. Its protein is CASSLMNRVGVDGYTF.

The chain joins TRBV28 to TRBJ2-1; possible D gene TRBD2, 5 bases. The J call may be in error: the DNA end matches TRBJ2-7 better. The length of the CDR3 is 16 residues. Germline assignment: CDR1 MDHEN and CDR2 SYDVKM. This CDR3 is CASSPVGASSYNEQYF. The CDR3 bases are TGTGCCAGCAGTCCCGTGGGAGCGAGCTCCTACAATGAGCAGTACTTC.

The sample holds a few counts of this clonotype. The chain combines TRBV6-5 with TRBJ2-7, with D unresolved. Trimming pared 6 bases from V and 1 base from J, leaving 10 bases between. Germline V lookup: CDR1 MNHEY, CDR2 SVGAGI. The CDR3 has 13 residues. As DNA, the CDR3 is TGTGCCAGCAGCCGACCCGGGTCCTACGAGCAGTACTTC. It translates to CASSRPGSYEQYF.

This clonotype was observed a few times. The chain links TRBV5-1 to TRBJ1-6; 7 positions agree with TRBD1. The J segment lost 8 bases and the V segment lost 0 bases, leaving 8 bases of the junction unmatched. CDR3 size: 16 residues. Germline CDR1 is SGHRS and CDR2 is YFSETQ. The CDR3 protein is CASSLGDRASDSPLHF. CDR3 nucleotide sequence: TGCGCCAGCAGCTTGGGCGACAGGGCTTCTGATTCACCCCTCCACTTT.

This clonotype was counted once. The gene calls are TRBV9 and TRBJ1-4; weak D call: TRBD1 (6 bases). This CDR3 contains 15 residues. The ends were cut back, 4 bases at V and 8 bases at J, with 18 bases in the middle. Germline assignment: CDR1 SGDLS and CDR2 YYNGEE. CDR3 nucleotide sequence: TGTGCCAGCAGCCCCTTAGGACAGCGGAACGAAAAACTGTTTTTT. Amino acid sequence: CASSPLGQRNEKLFF.

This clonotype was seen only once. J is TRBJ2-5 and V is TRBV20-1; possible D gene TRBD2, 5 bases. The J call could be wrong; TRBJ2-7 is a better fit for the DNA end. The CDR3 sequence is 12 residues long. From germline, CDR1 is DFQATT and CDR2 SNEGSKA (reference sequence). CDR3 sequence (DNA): TGCAGTGCCCCGAGCGGAACCTACGAGCAGTACTTC. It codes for CSAPSGTYEQYF.

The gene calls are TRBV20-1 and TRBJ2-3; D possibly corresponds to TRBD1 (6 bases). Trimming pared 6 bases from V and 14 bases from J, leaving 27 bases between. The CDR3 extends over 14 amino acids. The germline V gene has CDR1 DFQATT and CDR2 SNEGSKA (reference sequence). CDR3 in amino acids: CSARDNLGHRYAYF. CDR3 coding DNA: TGCAGTGCCCGGGACAATTTGGGGCACAGATACGCGTATTTT.

CDR3 sequence reads: CASSDQLANYGYTF. CDR3 sequence (DNA): TGTGCCAGCAGCGACCAATTAGCTAACTATGGCTACACCTTC. The chain joins TRBV7-2 to TRBJ1-2, with D hard to call. The CDR3 is 14 residues long. Germline loops: CDR1 SGHTA, CDR2 FQGNSA. Between the trimmed V and J ends, which lost 5 bases and 0 bases, there was a span of 10 bases.

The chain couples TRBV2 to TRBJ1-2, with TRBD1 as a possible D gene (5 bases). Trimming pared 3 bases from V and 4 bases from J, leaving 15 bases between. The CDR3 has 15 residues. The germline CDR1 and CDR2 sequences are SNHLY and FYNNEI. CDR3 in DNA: TGTGCCAGCAGTGAGCGTCCAGGGACGAGCTATGGCTACACCTTC. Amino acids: CASSERPGTSYGYTF.

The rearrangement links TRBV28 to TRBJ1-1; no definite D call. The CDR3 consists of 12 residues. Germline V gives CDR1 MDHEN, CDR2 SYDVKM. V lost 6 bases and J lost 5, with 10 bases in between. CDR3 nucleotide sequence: TGTGCCAGCAGGCCACAGAGAACTGAAGCTTTCTTT. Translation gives CASRPQRTEAFF.

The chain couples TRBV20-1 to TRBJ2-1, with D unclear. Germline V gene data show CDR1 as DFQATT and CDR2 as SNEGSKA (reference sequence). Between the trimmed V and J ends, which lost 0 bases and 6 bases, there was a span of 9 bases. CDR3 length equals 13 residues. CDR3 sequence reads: CSARDSRVNEQFF. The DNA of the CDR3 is TGCAGTGCTAGAGATAGTCGGGTCAATGAGCAGTTCTTC.

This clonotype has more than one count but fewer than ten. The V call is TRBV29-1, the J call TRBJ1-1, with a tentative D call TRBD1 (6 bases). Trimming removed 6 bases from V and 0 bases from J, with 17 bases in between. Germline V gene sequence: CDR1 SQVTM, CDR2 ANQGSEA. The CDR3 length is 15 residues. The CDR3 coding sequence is TGCAGCGTCACAGGGCCCCTCCAGATGAACACTGAAGCTTTCTTT. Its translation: CSVTGPLQMNTEAFF.

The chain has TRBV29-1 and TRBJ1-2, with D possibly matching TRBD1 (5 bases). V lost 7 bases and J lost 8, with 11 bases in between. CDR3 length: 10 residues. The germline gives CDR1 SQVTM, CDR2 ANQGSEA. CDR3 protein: CSAQGRGYTF. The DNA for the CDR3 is TGCAGCGCGCAGGGTCGCGGCTACACCTTC.

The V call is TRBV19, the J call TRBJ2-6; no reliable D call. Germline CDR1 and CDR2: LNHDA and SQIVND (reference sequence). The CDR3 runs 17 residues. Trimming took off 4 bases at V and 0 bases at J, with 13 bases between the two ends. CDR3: CASSNSRLSSGANVLTF. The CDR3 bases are TGTGCCAGTAGTAATTCCAGGCTAAGCTCTGGGGCCAACGTCCTGACTTTC.

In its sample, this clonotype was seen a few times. The CDR3 protein is CASSLRPATDTQYF. DNA for the CDR3: TGTGCCAGCAGCTTGAGGCCGGCCACAGATACGCAGTATTTT. The chain links TRBV11-1 to TRBJ2-3, with D unresolved. V was trimmed by 3 bases and J by 2 bases, leaving 9 bases between them. CDR1 and CDR2 from the germline V gene are SGHAT and FQDESV (reference sequence). This CDR3 is built from 14 residues.

The CDR3 DNA reads TGTGCCAGCAGCCCCGAAGGGACGCAGTATTTT. Its protein is CASSPEGTQYF. The V call is TRBV7-3, the J call TRBJ2-3; D is uncertain. Germline CDR1 SGHTA, CDR2 FQGTGA. Trimming stripped 5 bases from V and 9 bases from J, with 9 bases between. The CDR3 runs 11 residues.

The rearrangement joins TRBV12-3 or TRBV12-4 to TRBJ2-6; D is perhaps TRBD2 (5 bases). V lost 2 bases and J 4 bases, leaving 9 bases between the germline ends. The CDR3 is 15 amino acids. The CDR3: CASSLRERGANVLTF. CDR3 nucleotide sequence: TGTGCCAGCAGTTTAAGGGAGAGAGGGGCCAACGTCCTGACTTTC.

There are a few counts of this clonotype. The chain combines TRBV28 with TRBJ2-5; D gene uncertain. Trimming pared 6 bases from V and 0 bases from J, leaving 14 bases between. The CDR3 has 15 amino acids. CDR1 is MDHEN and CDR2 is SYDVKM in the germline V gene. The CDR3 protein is CASRGNSAYQETQYF. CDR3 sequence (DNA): TGTGCCAGCAGGGGGAATTCAGCGTACCAAGAGACCCAGTACTTC.

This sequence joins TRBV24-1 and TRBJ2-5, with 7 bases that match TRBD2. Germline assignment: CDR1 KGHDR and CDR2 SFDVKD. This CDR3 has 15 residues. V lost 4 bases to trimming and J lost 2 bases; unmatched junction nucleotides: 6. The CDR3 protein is CATSDQRGGQETQYF. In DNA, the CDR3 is TGTGCCACCAGTGACCAACGGGGAGGGCAAGAGACCCAGTACTTC.

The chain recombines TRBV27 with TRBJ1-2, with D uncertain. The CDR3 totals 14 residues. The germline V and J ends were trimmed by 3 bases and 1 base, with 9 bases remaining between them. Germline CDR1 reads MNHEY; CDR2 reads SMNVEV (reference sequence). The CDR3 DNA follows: TGTGCCAGCAGTTTTGACCCTATTAACTATGGCTACACCTTC. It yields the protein CASSFDPINYGYTF.